This T cell receptor beta chain was recorded in a study of CD8+ T cells in alopecia areata. Study findings and constraints: It was lesional scalp, especially alopecia totalis/universalis, that showed higher clonality than normal scalp. Although TCR sharing was seen in mice, sharing across patients was less clear, possibly for HLA-related reasons.

cDNA reverse transcribed from extracted RNA served as the sequencing template. Produced via immunoSEQ multiplex PCR; TCRdb's table is partial and in-frame only. The table lists approximately 98,000 clones, 45% to 70% of them singletons. This clone occurred a few times. Its antigen is unknown. Isolation of CD4+ and CD8+ T cells from PBMCs was achieved by sorting. The V gene's germline CDR1 is SGHTA and CDR2 FQGNSA. The V gene lost 4 bases and the J gene lost 5 bases, with 23 bases spanning the gap. This CDR3 has 17 residues. The chain links TRBV7-2 to TRBJ2-5; D is unresolved. The sample taken for sequencing was CD8+ T cells sorted from blood. The TCR originated in a human donor in good health. The DNA for the CDR3 is TGTGCCAGCAGCTCCATGTCTTCAAACGAGGCAATGGAGACCCAGTACTTC. It yields the protein CASSSMSSNEAMETQYF.